A single sample is the source of the 15 T cell receptor beta chains below, sequenced in a study of shared clonotypes between healthy human individuals. Some clones are missing from TCRdb's copy, which holds only in-frame ones; the method was immunoSEQ multiplex PCR. The table lists about 680,000 clones, around 92% of them singletons. Naive CD8 isolation took CD45RO-negative cells positively selected for CCR7 and excluded terminally differentiated effector memory CD45RA+ cells. The sequencing input was naive CD8+ T cells sorted from blood. These receptors all stem from a man between 25 and 39 years old in good health.

This chain uses TRBV4-1 with TRBJ2-7; tentatively, D is TRBD2 (5 bases). V lost 0 bases and J 2 bases, leaving 11 bases between the germline ends. Germline CDR1 MGHRA, CDR2 YSYEKL. The length of the CDR3 is 15 residues. In DNA form, the CDR3 reads TGCGCCAGCAGCCAAGATGCGAAACTAGCCTACGAGCAGTACTTC. Translation: CASSQDAKLAYEQYF.

The chain employs TRBV18 and TRBJ1-1, with TRBD1 matching 7 bases. The germline CDR1 and CDR2 sequences are KGHSH and LQKENI. The junction had 14 bases not matched to a gene; V was cut back by 4 bases and J by 6 bases. This CDR3 is 16 amino acids long. Here the CDR3 reads CASSHPPGGVEPEAFF. The CDR3 DNA reads TGTGCCAGCTCACACCCACCAGGGGGTGTTGAACCTGAAGCTTTCTTT.

The J gene is TRBJ2-1, the V gene TRBV2, with D unresolved. The CDR3 runs to 16 residues. Trimming took 1 base from V and 2 from J, leaving 12 bases between them. Germline assignment: CDR1 SNHLY and CDR2 FYNNEI. CDR3 region: CASSEGYIATYNEQFF. In nucleotides, the CDR3 is TGTGCCAGCAGTGAAGGGTATATAGCCACCTACAATGAGCAGTTCTTC.

The gene calls are TRBV2 and TRBJ2-1; D remains ambiguous. Trimming removed 8 bases at V and 10 bases at J, with 12 bases between. The CDR3 extends over 11 amino acids. CDR1 is SNHLY and CDR2 is FYNNEI in the germline V gene. DNA for the CDR3: TGTGCCAGCTTAAGATCTGGAGAGCAGTTCTTC. As protein: CASLRSGEQFF.

The CDR3 region has the DNA TGCAGCGTTGAGGTAGCGGGAGATATGGAGACCCAGTACTTC. Translating gives CSVEVAGDMETQYF. The V and J genes are TRBV29-1 and TRBJ2-5; 9 nucleotides match TRBD2. CDR3 length: 14 amino acids. The germline gives CDR1 SQVTM, CDR2 ANQGSEA. Trimming cost V 3 bases and J 5 bases; bases outside gene matches: 7.

In this sample, this clone turned up a few times. The genes are TRBV7-9 and TRBJ1-5, with no clear D. Germline V gene sequence: CDR1 SEHNR, CDR2 FQNEAQ (reference sequence). There are 16 residues in the CDR3. Trimming pared 1 base from V and 0 bases from J, leaving 10 bases between. CDR3 residues: CASSLVSPYSNQPQHF. The CDR3 coding sequence is TGTGCCAGCAGCTTAGTTTCTCCATATAGCAATCAGCCCCAGCATTTT.

The rearrangement links TRBV4-3 to TRBJ2-7; D not certain. V was pared by 0 bases and J by 3 bases, with 15 bases between. The germline V gene has CDR1 LGHNA and CDR2 YSLEER. The CDR3 has 16 amino acids. The CDR3, as DNA: TGCGCCAGCAGCCAAGACGTGTCTGGTCCCAACTACGAGCAGTACTTC. Its translation: CASSQDVSGPNYEQYF.

V usage is TRBV6-5 and J usage is TRBJ1-2; 10 bases match TRBD1. The CDR3 covers 14 residues. J lost 5 bases, V lost 8 bases, and 8 bases had no gene match. The germline V gene has CDR1 MNHEY and CDR2 SVGAGI. The CDR3 region is CASSSGTGEYGYTF. DNA of the CDR3: TGTGCCAGCTCTTCGGGGACAGGGGAATATGGCTACACCTTC.

The rearrangement joins TRBV7-9 to TRBJ2-5; D not resolved. The CDR3 is 14 amino acids. With 5 bases removed from V and 4 bases from J, the gap between germline ends came to 14 bases. CDR1 and CDR2 from the germline V gene are SEHNR and FQNEAQ (reference sequence). The CDR3 DNA reads as TGTGCCAGCAGCCCCATGGGGAATGGAGAGACCCAGTACTTC. It is translated as CASSPMGNGETQYF.

This chain links TRBV6-1 with TRBJ2-5, with unresolved D. CDR1 MNHNS and CDR2 SASEGT come from the germline V gene. V was clipped by 5 bases and J by 5 bases, with 3 bases between them. This CDR3 is built from 10 residues. The CDR3 spells CASSRETQYF. The CDR3 DNA is TGTGCCAGCAGTCGGGAGACCCAGTACTTC.

V gene TRBV12-5 combines with J gene TRBJ2-3; D is possibly TRBD1 or TRBD2 (5 bases each). There are 17 residues in the CDR3. Trimming pared 0 bases from V and 4 bases from J, leaving 17 bases between. CDR1 and CDR2 from the germline V gene are LGHNT and FRNRAP. CDR3 nucleotides: TGTGCTAGTGGTTTGGTACCTGGGGGTGGACTGGCAGATACGCAGTATTTT. This sequence encodes CASGLVPGGGLADTQYF.

V gene TRBV7-9 combines with J gene TRBJ2-3; TRBD2 matches 11 bases. The germline V gene has CDR1 SEHNR and CDR2 FQNEAQ (reference sequence). The CDR3 extends over 14 amino acids. As DNA, the CDR3 is TGTGCTCTAGCGGGAGGCCCGCGCACAGATACGCAGTATTTT. This codes for CALAGGPRTDTQYF.

CDR3 DNA: TGTGCCAGCGCGGCCCAGTTAGGGGTGACCCAGTACTTC. Translating gives CASAAQLGVTQYF. The rearrangement links TRBV6-5 to TRBJ2-5, with a possible D match to TRBD1 (5 bases). Germline lookup yields CDR1 MNHEY and CDR2 SVGAGI. CDR3 length: 13 residues. V shed 8 bases and J shed 7 bases, with 17 bases lying between them.

Concerning this clone: Distinct nucleotide sequences in the sample also encode this CDR3. The chain links TRBV27 to TRBJ2-3, with TRBD1 as a possible D gene (5 bases). Germline lookup yields CDR1 MNHEY and CDR2 SMNVEV (reference sequence). V was trimmed by 0 bases and J by 1 base, leaving 5 bases between them. The CDR3 totals 14 residues. CDR3 in amino acids: CASSLSTGTDTQYF. The CDR3 coding sequence is TGTGCCAGCAGTTTATCGACAGGCACAGATACGCAGTATTTT.

The rearrangement uses TRBV4-1 and TRBJ2-7; no definite D call. The CDR3 extends over 15 amino acids. The V gene lost 2 bases and the J gene lost 2 bases, with 13 bases spanning the gap. In germline, CDR1 is MGHRA, CDR2 YSYEKL. The CDR3 DNA is TGCGCCAGCAGCCAACAAACAGAGGTAACCTACGAGCAGTACTTC. Amino acids: CASSQQTEVTYEQYF.